These T cell receptor beta chains were read from a single sample in a study of T-cell memory formation after mild COVID-19. TCRdb processed the 5' RACE reads anew with MiXCR; each CDR3 protein has one entry. This sample has just over 400,000 distinct CDR3 sequences, with more than 20% found just once. The material sequenced was PBMCs or a T cell subset sorted from them (not recorded which). These receptors originate from an adult woman who had mild COVID-19 (a few samples of this study predate the infection). Cell type and time point are not known. Each CDR3 is given with its conserved first and last residue. The D gene is left open where the match is weak. Clone size is given for some rows only: seen once, a few or many times, or a class if the clone is expanded.

v_call	d_call	j_call	clone_size	cdr3_aa	cdr3_nt
TRBV20-1	TRBD1	TRBJ2-7	-	CSARGDRGYEQYF	TGCAGTGCTAGGGGGGACAGGGGATACGAGCAGTACTTC
TRBV6-2/TRBV6-3	-	TRBJ2-1	-	CASSYSSGSSFF	TGTGCCAGCAGTTACAGTAGCGGATCTTCGTTCTTC
TRBV27	-	TRBJ2-1	-	CASSSSGGNEQFF	TGTGCCAGCAGTTCCTCCGGCGGGAATGAGCAGTTCTTC
TRBV12-3/TRBV12-4	TRBD2	TRBJ2-5	-	CASSRTSGRLQETQYF	TGTGCCAGCAGTCGGACTAGCGGGAGGCTCCAAGAGACCCAGTACTTC
TRBV18	TRBD1	TRBJ1-2	few	CASSPYSRQGSGNYGYTF	TGTGCCAGCTCACCATATTCCCGACAGGGTTCAGGCAACTATGGCTACACCTTC
TRBV5-5	TRBD2	TRBJ2-5	-	CASSLQAGGQETQYF	TGTGCCAGCAGCTTACAAGCGGGAGGGCAAGAGACCCAGTACTTC
TRBV3-1	TRBD1	TRBJ2-3	-	CASSQAGRGRTTDTQYF	TGTGCCAGCAGCCAAGCAGGCAGGGGGAGAACCACAGATACGCAGTATTTT
TRBV10-3	-	TRBJ2-3	-	CAISEPQGSTDTQYF	TGTGCCATCAGTGAGCCCCAAGGGAGCACAGATACGCAGTATTTT
TRBV12-3/TRBV12-4	TRBD1	TRBJ1-1	few	CASRRTTGEGTAEAFF	TGTGCCAGCAGAAGAACGACAGGGGAGGGTACGGCTGAAGCTTTCTTT
TRBV24-1	-	TRBJ2-3	once	CATSDPVSGTDTQYF	TGTGCCACCAGTGACCCCGTGTCTGGCACAGATACGCAGTATTTT
TRBV12-3/TRBV12-4	-	TRBJ2-1	-	CASRFDAGGTGDEQFF	TGTGCCAGCAGGTTTGATGCGGGAGGGACAGGTGATGAGCAGTTCTTC
TRBV9	TRBD2	TRBJ2-3	few	CASSVGLAGDTQYF	TGTGCCAGCAGCGTCGGGCTAGCGGGGGATACGCAGTATTTT
TRBV9	TRBD1	TRBJ1-2	once	CASSGGTGENGYTF	TGTGCCAGCAGCGGGGGAACAGGGGAAAATGGCTACACCTTC
TRBV20-1	-	TRBJ1-1	-	CSAPAAGRNTEAFF	TGCAGTGCCCCCGCGGCGGGTAGAAACACTGAAGCTTTCTTT
TRBV12-3/TRBV12-4	-	TRBJ2-1	-	CASSFSRGGNEQFF	TGTGCCAGCAGTTTTAGCAGGGGTGGCAATGAGCAGTTCTTC
TRBV9	-	TRBJ2-4	-	CASSPKGLKDIQYF	TGTGCCAGCAGCCCAAAGGGACTTAAGGACATTCAGTACTTC
TRBV11-2	-	TRBJ2-5	few	CASSFSGWEETQYF	TGTGCCAGCAGCTTCTCGGGATGGGAGGAGACCCAGTACTTC
TRBV10-2	-	TRBJ1-1	-	CASRDPRGEAFF	TGCGCCAGCAGGGACCCTCGGGGTGAAGCTTTCTTT
TRBV7-6	-	TRBJ2-3	-	CASSYRGSTDTQYF	TGTGCCAGCAGCTATAGAGGCTCCACAGATACGCAGTATTTT
TRBV5-1	TRBD2	TRBJ2-1	few	CASSQTSGGAWRNEQFF	TGCGCCAGCAGCCAAACTAGCGGGGGGGCCTGGAGAAATGAGCAGTTCTTC
TRBV12-3/TRBV12-4	-	TRBJ1-4	-	CASRTSGGSREKLFF	TGTGCCAGCAGAACCTCCGGGGGGAGTAGGGAAAAACTGTTTTTT
TRBV6-5	-	TRBJ1-1	few	CASSYVAAENTEAFF	TGTGCCAGCAGTTACGTGGCAGCCGAGAACACTGAAGCTTTCTTT
TRBV11-3	-	TRBJ2-3	-	CASSNGYTDTQYF	TGTGCCAGCAGCAACGGGTACACAGATACGCAGTATTTT
TRBV12-3/TRBV12-4	-	TRBJ2-4	once	CASSLVSSGKNIQYF	TGTGCCAGCAGTTTAGTGAGTAGCGGAAAAAACATTCAGTACTTC
TRBV12-3/TRBV12-4	TRBD2	TRBJ2-1	-	CASSPRVSGGYNEQFF	TGTGCCAGCAGTCCTCGTGTTAGCGGGGGCTACAATGAGCAGTTCTTC
TRBV11-2	TRBD1	TRBJ2-7	few	CASRTTGTGDRHEQYF	TGTGCCAGCAGGACAACCGGGACAGGGGACCGTCACGAGCAGTACTTC
TRBV27	TRBD2	TRBJ2-7	few	CASRGLAGNYEQYF	TGTGCCAGCAGGGGACTAGCGGGGAACTACGAGCAGTACTTC
TRBV4-1	-	TRBJ1-2	-	CASSQDIGRWGYTF	TGCGCCAGCAGCCAAGATATCGGACGGTGGGGCTACACCTTC
TRBV7-9	-	TRBJ1-6	-	CASSPGFSNSPLHF	TGTGCCAGCAGCCCAGGATTTTCAAATTCACCCCTCCACTTT
TRBV20-1	-	TRBJ2-1	few	CSARAASDYSEQFF	TGCAGTGCTAGAGCCGCATCGGACTACAGTGAGCAGTTCTTC
TRBV25-1	TRBD1	TRBJ1-2	-	CASSERGQGDGYTF	TGTGCCAGCAGTGAACGGGGGCAGGGGGATGGCTACACCTTC
TRBV7-9	-	TRBJ2-7	-	CASSLSVYEQYF	TGTGCCAGCAGCCTCTCCGTCTACGAGCAGTACTTC
TRBV7-9	-	TRBJ2-7	few	CASSLSRSRSNYSYEQYF	TGTGCCAGCAGCCTGAGCCGTAGTAGGTCGAACTATTCCTACGAGCAGTACTTC
TRBV5-1	-	TRBJ1-2	-	CASSLLLKQELYGYTF	TGCGCCAGCAGCTTGCTGTTGAAACAGGAACTCTATGGCTACACCTTC
TRBV7-9	-	TRBJ2-3	-	CATPVADTQYF	TGTGCCACTCCGGTGGCAGATACGCAGTATTTT
TRBV9	-	TRBJ2-3	-	CASSVDGNSDTQYF	TGTGCCAGCAGCGTAGACGGGAATTCAGATACGCAGTATTTT
TRBV18	TRBD1	TRBJ1-2	-	CASSPVGTGQTSNYGYTF	TGTGCCAGCTCACCAGTCGGGACGGGACAGACTTCTAACTATGGCTACACCTTC
TRBV14	-	TRBJ2-3	once	CASSQDGGGNTDTQYF	TGTGCCAGCAGCCAAGACGGAGGGGGAAACACAGATACGCAGTATTTT
TRBV4-1	-	TRBJ1-5	-	CASSTGYSNQPQHF	TGCGCCAGCAGCACCGGGTATAGCAATCAGCCCCAGCATTTT
TRBV7-3	-	TRBJ2-5	-	CASSLMGGGQQETQYF	TGTGCCAGCAGCTTAATGGGCGGGGGCCAACAAGAGACCCAGTACTTC
TRBV12-3/TRBV12-4	-	TRBJ2-3	few	CASSPGEYADTQYF	TGTGCCAGCAGTCCGGGAGAGTACGCAGATACGCAGTATTTT
TRBV20-1	TRBD2	TRBJ2-3	-	CSAVPHLAGGGHTQYF	TGCAGTGCCGTACCTCATTTAGCGGGGGGCGGACATACGCAGTATTTT
TRBV6-5	-	TRBJ2-1	few	CASSYEWDPLLYNEQFF	TGTGCCAGCAGTTACGAATGGGACCCCTTGCTCTACAATGAGCAGTTCTTC
TRBV6-2/TRBV6-3	-	TRBJ2-5	-	CASSYSTEGETQYF	TGTGCCAGCAGTTACTCGACTGAAGGAGAGACCCAGTACTTC
TRBV24-1	-	TRBJ2-2	-	CATSDHVPGELFF	TGTGCCACCAGTGATCACGTCCCCGGGGAGCTGTTTTTT
TRBV5-1	-	TRBJ2-6	many	CASSLLPSGANVLTF	TGCGCCAGCAGCTTGTTGCCCTCTGGGGCCAACGTCCTGACTTTC
TRBV6-5	TRBD2	TRBJ2-1	-	CASSWGGGGSYNEQFF	TGTGCCAGCAGTTGGGGGGGAGGAGGGTCCTACAATGAGCAGTTCTTC
TRBV5-1	-	TRBJ1-1	few	CASSSGGGPQNTEAFF	TGCGCCAGCAGCTCCGGCGGGGGCCCCCAGAACACTGAAGCTTTCTTT
TRBV29-1	-	TRBJ1-2	-	CSVVRDYGYTF	TGCAGCGTTGTCAGGGACTATGGCTACACCTTC
TRBV12-3/TRBV12-4	-	TRBJ1-3	-	CASSRRGSGNTIYF	TGTGCCAGCAGTAGGAGGGGATCCGGAAACACCATATATTTT
TRBV4-2	TRBD2	TRBJ2-1	-	CASSPSAGAVEQFF	TGTGCCAGCAGCCCTTCAGCGGGAGCGGTGGAGCAGTTCTTC
TRBV7-9	-	TRBJ1-2	few	CASSSRLYGYTF	TGTGCCAGCAGCTCCCGGCTCTATGGCTACACCTTC